One and the same sample provided the 6 T cell receptor beta chains below, sequenced in a study of shared clonotypes between healthy human individuals (dated by TCRdb to about 2020). The library was generated by the immunoSEQ multiplex PCR assay. TCRdb obtained this table from immuneACCESS and retained in-frame rearrangements with V and J assigned. These tables miss some clones; where compared with another copy, unresolved V genes account for less than half of the shortfall, and the remainder is unexplained. In all, the sample holds approximately 82,000 clones, and over 55% of those were seen once. The ten largest clones take up approximately 56% of the sample. The sample taken for sequencing was memory CD8+ T cells sorted from blood. The cell subset or site label on this specimen signifies: CD45RO+ cells pooled with CCR7-negative TemRA cells. The receptors originated from a man between 25 and 39 years old in good health.

This clone was seen many times. This rearrangement joins TRBV10-3 to TRBJ2-2, with TRBD2 identical over 9 bases. This CDR3 contains 21 residues. Per the germline V gene, CDR1 is ENHRY and CDR2 is SYGVKD. The J segment lost 3 bases and the V segment lost 0 bases, leaving 17 bases of the junction unmatched. CDR3 loop: CAISESGTRTSVARDTGELFF. Written as DNA, the CDR3 is TGTGCCATCAGTGAGTCGGGGACCCGGACTAGCGTGGCCCGGGACACCGGGGAGCTGTTTTTT.

The V gene is TRBV29-1, the J gene TRBJ2-7; 10 bases match TRBD1. The trim removed 3 bases at V and 2 bases at J, leaving 1 base unmatched. Germline-derived CDR1 and CDR2 are SQVTM and ANQGSEA. The CDR3 covers 13 residues. DNA for the CDR3: TGCAGCGTTGAGGGGACAGGGGCCTACGAGCAGTACTTC. Translating it yields CSVEGTGAYEQYF.

DNA for the CDR3: TGTGCCAGTAGTACGGGACAGGGGGTGGCTTTTATCGATGAGCAGTTCTTC. Its protein product is CASSTGQGVAFIDEQFF. The gene calls are TRBV19 and TRBJ2-1; 11 bases line up with TRBD1. V lost 4 bases to trimming and J lost 8 bases; unmatched junction nucleotides: 13. Germline CDR1 is LNHDA and CDR2 is SQIVND (reference sequence). This CDR3 contains 17 residues.

Many counts were recorded for this clone. The chain joins TRBV28 to TRBJ1-5, with 8 nucleotides matching TRBD1. Trimming at V came to 10 bases and at J to 7 bases, leaving 9 bases not matched to a gene. This CDR3 is 13 amino acids long. Germline CDR1 is MDHEN and CDR2 is SYDVKM. The CDR3 sequence: CATRQGRGQPQHF. As DNA, the CDR3 is TGTGCCACCCGACAGGGGCGGGGGCAGCCCCAGCATTTT. The whole variable domain, remainder taken from reference TRBV28 and TRBJ1-5, is DVKVTQSSRYLVKRTGEKVFLECVQDMDHENMFWYRQDPGLGLRLIYFSYDVKMKEKGDIPEGYSVSREKKERFSLILESASTNQTSMYLCATRQGRGQPQHFGDGTRLSIL.

As regards this clone: A much bigger clone sits one base away, suggesting this may be a read error. The V gene is TRBV2, the J gene TRBJ2-3; maybe TRBD2 (6 bases). Germline values: CDR1 SNHLY, CDR2 FYNNEI. Deletions cut 3 bases from V and 1 base from J, with 8 bases between. The CDR3 loop spans 14 amino acids. The CDR3 bases are TGTGCCAGCAGTGACCCGGGAGGCACAGATACGCAGTATTTT. Amino acid sequence: CASSDPGGTDTQYF.

The rearrangement joins TRBV4-2 to TRBJ2-6; D ambiguous. The CDR3 contains 18 residues. The germline V gene has CDR1 LGHNA and CDR2 YNFKEQ. Trimming shortened V by 4 bases and J by 5 bases, and 21 bases separated the two germline ends. The CDR3 DNA reads TGTGCCAGCAGCCGCATCCCCAAAGGTTACAAACGGGCCAACGTCCTGACTTTC. This encodes CASSRIPKGYKRANVLTF.